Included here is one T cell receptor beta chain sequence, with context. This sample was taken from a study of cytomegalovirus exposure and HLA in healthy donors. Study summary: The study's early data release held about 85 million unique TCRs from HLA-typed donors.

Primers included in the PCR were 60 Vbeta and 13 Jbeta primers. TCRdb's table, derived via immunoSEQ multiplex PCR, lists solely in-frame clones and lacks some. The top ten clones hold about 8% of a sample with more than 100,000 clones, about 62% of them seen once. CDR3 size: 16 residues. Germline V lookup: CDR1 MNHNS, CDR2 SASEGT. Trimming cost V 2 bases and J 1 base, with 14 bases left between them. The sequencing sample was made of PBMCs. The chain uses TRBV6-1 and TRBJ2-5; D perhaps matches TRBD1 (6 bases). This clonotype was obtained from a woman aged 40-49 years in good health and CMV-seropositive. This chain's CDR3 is CASSETRTAIQETQYF. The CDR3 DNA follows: TGTGCCAGCAGTGAAACCAGGACAGCGATCCAAGAGACCCAGTACTTC.